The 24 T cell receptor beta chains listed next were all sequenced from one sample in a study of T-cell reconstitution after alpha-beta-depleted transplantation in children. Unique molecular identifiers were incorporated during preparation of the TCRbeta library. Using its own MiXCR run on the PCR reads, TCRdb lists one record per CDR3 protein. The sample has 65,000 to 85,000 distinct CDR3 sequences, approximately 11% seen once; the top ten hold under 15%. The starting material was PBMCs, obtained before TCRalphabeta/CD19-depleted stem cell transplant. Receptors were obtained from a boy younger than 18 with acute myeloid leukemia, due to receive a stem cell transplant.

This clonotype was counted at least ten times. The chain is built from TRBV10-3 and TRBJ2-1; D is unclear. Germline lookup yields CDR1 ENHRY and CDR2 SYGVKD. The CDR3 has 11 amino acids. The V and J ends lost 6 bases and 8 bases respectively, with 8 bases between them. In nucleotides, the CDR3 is TGTGCCATCAGGACCGAGGATGAGCAGTTCTTC. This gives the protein CAIRTEDEQFF.

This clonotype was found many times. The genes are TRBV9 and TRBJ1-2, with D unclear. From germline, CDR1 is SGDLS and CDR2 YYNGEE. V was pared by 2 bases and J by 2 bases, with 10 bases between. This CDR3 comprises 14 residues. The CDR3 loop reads CASSVPHNNYGYTF. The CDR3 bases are TGTGCCAGCAGCGTTCCCCACAACAACTATGGCTACACCTTC.

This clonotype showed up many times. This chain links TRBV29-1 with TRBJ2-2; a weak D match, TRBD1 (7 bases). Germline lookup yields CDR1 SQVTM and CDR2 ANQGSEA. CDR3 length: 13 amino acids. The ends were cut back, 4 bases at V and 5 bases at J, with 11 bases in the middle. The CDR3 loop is CSVVAGGTGELFF. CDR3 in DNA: TGCAGCGTTGTAGCAGGGGGGACCGGGGAGCTGTTTTTT.

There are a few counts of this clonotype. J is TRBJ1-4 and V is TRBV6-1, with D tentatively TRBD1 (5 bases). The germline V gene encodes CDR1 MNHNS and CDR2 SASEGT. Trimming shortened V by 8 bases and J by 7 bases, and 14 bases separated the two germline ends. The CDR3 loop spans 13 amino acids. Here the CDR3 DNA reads TGTGCCAGCTGGGGGGGATCGAGTGAAAAACTGTTTTTT. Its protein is CASWGGSSEKLFF.

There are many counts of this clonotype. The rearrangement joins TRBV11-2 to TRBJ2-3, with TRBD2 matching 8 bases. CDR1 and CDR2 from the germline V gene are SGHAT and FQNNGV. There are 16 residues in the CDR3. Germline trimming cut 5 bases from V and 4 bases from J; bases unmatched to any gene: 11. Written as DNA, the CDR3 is TGTGCCAGCAGCAAAATACTAGCGGTGGTCCCAGATACGCAGTATTTT. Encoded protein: CASSKILAVVPDTQYF.

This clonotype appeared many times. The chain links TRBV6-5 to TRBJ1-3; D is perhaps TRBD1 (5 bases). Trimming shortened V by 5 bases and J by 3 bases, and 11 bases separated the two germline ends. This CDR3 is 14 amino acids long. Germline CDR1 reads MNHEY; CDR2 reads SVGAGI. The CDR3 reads CASSPSGDGNTIYF. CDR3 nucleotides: TGTGCCAGCAGTCCCTCGGGGGATGGAAACACCATATATTTT.

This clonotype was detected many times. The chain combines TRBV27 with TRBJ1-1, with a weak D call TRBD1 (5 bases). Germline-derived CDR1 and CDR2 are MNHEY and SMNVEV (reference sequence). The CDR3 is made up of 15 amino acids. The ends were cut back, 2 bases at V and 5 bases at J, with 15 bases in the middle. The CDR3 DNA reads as TGTGCCAGCAGTTTAATAGGGCACGGGGGTACTGAAGCTTTCTTT. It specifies CASSLIGHGGTEAFF.

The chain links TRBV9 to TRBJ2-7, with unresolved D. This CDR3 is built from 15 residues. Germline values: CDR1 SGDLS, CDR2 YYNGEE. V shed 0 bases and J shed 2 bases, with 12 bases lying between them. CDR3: CASSVGHHQTYEQYF. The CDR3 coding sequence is TGTGCCAGCAGCGTAGGGCACCATCAGACCTACGAGCAGTACTTC.

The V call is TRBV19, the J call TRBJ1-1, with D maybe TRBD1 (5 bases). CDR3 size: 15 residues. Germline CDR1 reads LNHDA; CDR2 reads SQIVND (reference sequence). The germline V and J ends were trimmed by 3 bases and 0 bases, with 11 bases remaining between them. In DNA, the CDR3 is TGTGCCAGTAGTATCCAGGGCCGAATGAACACTGAAGCTTTCTTT. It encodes CASSIQGRMNTEAFF.

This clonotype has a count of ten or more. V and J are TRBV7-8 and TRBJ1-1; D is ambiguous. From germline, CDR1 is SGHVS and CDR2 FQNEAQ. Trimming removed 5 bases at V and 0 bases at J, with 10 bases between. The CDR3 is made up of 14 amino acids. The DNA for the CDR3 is TGTGCCAGCAGCCCCGTAGGCTTGAACACTGAAGCTTTCTTT. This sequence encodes CASSPVGLNTEAFF.

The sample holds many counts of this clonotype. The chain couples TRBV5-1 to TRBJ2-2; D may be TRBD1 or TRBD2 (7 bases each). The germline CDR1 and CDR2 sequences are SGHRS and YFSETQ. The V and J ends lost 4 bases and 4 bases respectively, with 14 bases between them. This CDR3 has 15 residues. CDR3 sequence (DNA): TGCGCCAGCAGCGCGACAGGGAGGGTCACCGGGGAGCTGTTTTTT. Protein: CASSATGRVTGELFF. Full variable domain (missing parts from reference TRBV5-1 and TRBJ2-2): KAGVTQTPRYLIKTRGQQVTLSCSPISGHRSVSWYQQTPGQGLQFLFEYFSETQRNKGNFPGRFSGRQFSNSRSEMNVSTLELGDSALYLCASSATGRVTGELFFGEGSRLTVL.

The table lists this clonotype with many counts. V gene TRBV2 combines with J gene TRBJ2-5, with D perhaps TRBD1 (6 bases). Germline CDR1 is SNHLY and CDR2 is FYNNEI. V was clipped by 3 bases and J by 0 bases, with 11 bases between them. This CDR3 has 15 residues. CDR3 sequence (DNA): TGTGCCAGCAGTGATCAGGGGATTCACCAAGAGACCCAGTACTTC. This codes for CASSDQGIHQETQYF.

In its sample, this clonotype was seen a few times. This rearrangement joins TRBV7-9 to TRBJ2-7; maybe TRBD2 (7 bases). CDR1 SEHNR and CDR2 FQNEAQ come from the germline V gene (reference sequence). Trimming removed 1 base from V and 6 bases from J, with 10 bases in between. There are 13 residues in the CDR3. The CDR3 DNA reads TGTGCCAGCAGCTTAGGGCGGGGGCCCGAGCAGTACGTC. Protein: CASSLGRGPEQYV.

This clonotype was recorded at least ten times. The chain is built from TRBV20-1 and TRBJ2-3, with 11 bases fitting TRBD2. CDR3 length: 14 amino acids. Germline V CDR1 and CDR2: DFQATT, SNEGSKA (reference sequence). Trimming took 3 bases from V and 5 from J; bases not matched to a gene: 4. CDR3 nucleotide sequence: TGCAGTGCTAGCCCCCTAGCGGGAGGAGATACGCAGTATTTT. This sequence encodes CSASPLAGGDTQYF.

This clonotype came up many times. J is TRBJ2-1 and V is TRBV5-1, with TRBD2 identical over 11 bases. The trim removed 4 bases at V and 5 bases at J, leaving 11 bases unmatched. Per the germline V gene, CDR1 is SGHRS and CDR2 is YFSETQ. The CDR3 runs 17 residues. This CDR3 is CASSSRSRLAGNNEQFF. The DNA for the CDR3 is TGCGCCAGCAGCAGCAGATCCAGACTAGCGGGGAACAATGAGCAGTTCTTC.

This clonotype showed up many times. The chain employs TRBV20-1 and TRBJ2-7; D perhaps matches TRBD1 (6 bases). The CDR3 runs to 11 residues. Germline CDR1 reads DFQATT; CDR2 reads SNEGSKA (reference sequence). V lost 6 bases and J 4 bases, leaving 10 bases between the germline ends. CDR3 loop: CSAQGSYEQYF. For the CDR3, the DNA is TGCAGTGCGCAGGGGTCGTACGAGCAGTACTTC.

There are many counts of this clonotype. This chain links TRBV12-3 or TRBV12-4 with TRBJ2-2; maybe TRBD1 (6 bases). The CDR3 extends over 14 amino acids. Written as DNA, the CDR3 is TGTGCTAGTCTTCTGTGGGGGCGCACCGGGGAGCTGTTTTTT. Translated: CASLLWGRTGELFF.

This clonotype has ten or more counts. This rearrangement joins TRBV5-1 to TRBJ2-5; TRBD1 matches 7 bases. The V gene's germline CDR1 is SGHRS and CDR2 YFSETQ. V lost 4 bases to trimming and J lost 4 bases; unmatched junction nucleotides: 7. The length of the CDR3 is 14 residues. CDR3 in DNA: TGCGCCAGCAGCCCAGGGGGACGTCCAGAGACCCAGTACTTC. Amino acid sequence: CASSPGGRPETQYF.

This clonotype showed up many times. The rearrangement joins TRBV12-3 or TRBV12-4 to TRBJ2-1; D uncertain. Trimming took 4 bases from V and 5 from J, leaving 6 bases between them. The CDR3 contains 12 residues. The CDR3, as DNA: TGTGCCAGCAGTTCCGAGAACAATGAGCAGTTCTTC. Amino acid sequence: CASSSENNEQFF.

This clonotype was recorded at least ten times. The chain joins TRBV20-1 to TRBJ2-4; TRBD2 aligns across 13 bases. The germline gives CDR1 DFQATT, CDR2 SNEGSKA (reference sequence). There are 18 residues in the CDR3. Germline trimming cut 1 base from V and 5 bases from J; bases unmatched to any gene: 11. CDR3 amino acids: CSARVRALAGGRQNIQYF. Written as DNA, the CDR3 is TGCAGTGCTAGAGTTAGGGCACTAGCGGGGGGGCGGCAAAACATTCAGTACTTC.

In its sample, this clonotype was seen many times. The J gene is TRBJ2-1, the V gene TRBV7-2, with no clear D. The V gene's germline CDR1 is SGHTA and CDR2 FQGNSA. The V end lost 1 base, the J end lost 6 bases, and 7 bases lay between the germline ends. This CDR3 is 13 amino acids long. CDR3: CASSLVGGNEQFF. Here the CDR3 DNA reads TGTGCCAGCAGCTTAGTAGGCGGCAATGAGCAGTTCTTC. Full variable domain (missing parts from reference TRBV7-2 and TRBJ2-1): GAGVSQSPSNKVTEKGKDVELRCDPISGHTALYWYRQSLGQGLEFLIYFQGNSAPDKSGLPSDRFSAERTGGSVSTLTIQRTQQEDSAVYLCASSLVGGNEQFFGPGTRLTVL.

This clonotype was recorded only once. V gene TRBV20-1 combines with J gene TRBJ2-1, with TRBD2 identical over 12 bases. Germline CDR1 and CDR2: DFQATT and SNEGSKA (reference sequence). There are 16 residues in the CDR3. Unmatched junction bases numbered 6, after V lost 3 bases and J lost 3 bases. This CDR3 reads CSARETSGRDYNEQFF. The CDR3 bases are TGCAGTGCTAGGGAGACTAGCGGGAGAGACTACAATGAGCAGTTCTTC.

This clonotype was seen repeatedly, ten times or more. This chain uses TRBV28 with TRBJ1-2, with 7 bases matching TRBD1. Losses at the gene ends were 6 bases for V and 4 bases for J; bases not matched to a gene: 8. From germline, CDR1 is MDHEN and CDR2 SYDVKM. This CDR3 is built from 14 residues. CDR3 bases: TGTGCCAGCAGCACGGACAGGACAATCTATGGCTACACCTTC. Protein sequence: CASSTDRTIYGYTF.

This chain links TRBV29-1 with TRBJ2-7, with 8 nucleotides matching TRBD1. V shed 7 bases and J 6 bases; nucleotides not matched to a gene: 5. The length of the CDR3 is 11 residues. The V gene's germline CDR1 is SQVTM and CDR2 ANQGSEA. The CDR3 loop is CSAWTGTEQYF. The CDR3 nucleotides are TGCAGCGCCTGGACAGGGACCGAGCAGTACTTC.